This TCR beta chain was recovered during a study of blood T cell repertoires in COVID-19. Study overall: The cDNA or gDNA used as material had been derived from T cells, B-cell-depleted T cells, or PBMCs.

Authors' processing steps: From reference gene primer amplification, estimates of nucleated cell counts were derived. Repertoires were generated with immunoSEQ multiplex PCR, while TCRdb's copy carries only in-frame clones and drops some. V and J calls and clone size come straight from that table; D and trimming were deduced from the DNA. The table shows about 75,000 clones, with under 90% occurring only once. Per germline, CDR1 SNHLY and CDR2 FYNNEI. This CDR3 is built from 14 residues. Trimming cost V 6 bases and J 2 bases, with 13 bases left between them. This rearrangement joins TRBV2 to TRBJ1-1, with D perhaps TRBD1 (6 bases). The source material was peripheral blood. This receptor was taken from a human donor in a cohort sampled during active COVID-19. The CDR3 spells CASSGRQANTEAFF. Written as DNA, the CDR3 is TGTGCCAGCAGCGGCAGACAGGCAAACACTGAAGCTTTCTTT.